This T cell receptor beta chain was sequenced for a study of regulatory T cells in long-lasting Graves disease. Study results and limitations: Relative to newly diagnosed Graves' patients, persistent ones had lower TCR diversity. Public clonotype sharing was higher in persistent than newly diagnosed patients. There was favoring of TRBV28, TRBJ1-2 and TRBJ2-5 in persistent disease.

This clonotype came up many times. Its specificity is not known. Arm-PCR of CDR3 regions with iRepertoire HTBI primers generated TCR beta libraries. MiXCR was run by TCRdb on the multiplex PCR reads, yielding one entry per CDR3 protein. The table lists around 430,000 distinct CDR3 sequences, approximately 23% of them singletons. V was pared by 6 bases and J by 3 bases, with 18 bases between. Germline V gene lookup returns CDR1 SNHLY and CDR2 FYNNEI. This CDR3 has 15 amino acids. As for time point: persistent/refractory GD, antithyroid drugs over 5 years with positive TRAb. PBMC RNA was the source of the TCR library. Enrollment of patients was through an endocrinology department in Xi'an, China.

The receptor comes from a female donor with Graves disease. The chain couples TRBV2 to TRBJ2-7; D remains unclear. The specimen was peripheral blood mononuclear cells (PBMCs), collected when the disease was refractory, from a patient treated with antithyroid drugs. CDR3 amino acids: CASRLSKNSYYEQYF. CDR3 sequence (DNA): TGTGCCAGCAGGCTAAGTAAGAACTCTTACTACGAGCAGTACTTC.